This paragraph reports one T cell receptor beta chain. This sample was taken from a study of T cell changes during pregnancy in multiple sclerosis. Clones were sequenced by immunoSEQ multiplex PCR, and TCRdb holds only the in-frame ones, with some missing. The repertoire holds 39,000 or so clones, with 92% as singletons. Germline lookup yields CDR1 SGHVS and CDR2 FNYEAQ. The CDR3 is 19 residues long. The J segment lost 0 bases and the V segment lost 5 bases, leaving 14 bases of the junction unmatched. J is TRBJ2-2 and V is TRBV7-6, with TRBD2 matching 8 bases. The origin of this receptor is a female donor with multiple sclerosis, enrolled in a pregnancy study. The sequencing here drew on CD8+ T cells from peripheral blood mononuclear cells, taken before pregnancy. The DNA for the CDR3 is TGTGCCAGCAGCCACCTTTCCGGACTAGCTGTAACGAACACCGGGGAGCTGTTTTTT. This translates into CASSHLSGLAVTNTGELFF.